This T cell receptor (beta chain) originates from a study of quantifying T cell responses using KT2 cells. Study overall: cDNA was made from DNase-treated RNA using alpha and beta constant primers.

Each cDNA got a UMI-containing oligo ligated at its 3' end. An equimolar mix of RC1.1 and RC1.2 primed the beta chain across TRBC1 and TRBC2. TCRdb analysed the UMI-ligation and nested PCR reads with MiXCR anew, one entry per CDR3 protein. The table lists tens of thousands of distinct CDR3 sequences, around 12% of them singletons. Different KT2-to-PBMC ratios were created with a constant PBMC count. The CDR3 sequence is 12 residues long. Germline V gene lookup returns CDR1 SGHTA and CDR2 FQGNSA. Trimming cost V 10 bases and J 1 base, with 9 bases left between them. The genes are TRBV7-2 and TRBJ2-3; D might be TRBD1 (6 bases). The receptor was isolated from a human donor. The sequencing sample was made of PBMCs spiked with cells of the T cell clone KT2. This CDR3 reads CATRTGTDTQYF. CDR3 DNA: TGTGCCACCAGGACAGGCACAGATACGCAGTATTTT. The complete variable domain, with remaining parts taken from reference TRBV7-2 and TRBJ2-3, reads GAGVSQSPSNKVTEKGKDVELRCDPISGHTALYWYRQSLGQGLEFLIYFQGNSAPDKSGLPSDRFSAERTGGSVSTLTIQRTQQEDSAVYLCATRTGTDTQYFGPGTRLTVL.